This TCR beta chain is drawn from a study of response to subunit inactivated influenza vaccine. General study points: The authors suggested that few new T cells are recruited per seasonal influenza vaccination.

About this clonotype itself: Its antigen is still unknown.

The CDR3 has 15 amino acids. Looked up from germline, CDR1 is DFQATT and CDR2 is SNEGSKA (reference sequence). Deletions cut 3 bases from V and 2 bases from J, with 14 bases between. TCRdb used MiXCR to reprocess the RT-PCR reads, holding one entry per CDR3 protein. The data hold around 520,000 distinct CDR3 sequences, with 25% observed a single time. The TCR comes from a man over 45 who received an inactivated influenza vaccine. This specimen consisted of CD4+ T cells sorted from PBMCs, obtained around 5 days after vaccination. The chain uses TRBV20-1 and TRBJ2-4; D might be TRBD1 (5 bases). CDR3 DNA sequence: TGCAGTGCTAGTGTGGCAGGGTTGTCCAAAAACATTCAGTACTTC. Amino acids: CSASVAGLSKNIQYF.